This TCR beta chain was identified during a study of identical twins. Study-wide points: Clonotypes of the beta chain that were abundant in cord blood carried fewer insertions (memory repertoires showed none). Models underestimated out-of-frame TCR alpha sharing in monozygotic twins.

TCRdb redid the calling of the 5' RACE reads with MiXCR, one entry per CDR3 protein. The table lists nearly 900,000 distinct CDR3 sequences, approximately 13% of them singletons, with around 1.6% in the top ten. About this clonotype itself: The antigen is undetermined.

Every sampled donor was Caucasian and healthy. The CDR3 is 15 residues long. Between the trimmed V and J ends, which lost 2 bases and 5 bases, there was a span of 15 bases. The germline V gene has CDR1 LGHDT and CDR2 YNNKEL (reference sequence). In addition, the sample was reused for a study of yellow fever vaccine responses in identical twins.

The V gene is TRBV3-1, the J gene TRBJ2-5; TRBD1 is a possible D gene (7 bases). Sequencing input: PBMCs. This TCR was recovered from a woman between 18 and 29 years old in good health. CDR3 region: CASSQRDRGGETQYF. The CDR3 nucleotides read TGTGCCAGCAGCCAACGGGACAGAGGAGGGGAGACCCAGTACTTC.